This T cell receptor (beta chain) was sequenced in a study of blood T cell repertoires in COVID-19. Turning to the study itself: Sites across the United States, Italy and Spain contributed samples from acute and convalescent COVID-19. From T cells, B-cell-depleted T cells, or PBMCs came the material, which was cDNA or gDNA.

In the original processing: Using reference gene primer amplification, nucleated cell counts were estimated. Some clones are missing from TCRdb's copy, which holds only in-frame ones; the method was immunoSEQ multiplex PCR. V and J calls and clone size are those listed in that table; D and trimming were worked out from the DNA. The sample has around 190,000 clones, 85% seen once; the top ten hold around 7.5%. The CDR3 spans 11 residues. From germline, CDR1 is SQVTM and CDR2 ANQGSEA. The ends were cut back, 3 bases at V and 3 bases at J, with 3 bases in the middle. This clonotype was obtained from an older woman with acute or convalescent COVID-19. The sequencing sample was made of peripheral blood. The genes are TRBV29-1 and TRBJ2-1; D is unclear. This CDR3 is CSVDFYNEQFF. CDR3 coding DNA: TGCAGCGTTGACTTCTACAATGAGCAGTTCTTC.